This TCR beta chain was captured by sequencing in a study of molecular identifiers for immune sequencing clone quantification. For bulk TCR libraries, previously described methods and listed TCR primers were used. TCRdb re-called the PCR reads through MiXCR, storing one row per CDR3 protein. The data contain some 650,000 distinct CDR3 sequences, about 20% of them singletons. The V segment lost 4 bases and the J segment 3 bases; nucleotides outside the gene matches: 17. The germline CDR1 and CDR2 sequences are MDHEN and SYDVKM. The CDR3 loop spans 18 amino acids. This TCR was sampled from a human donor in good health. Some libraries in this study had Jurkat cell RNA spiked in. The rearrangement links TRBV28 to TRBJ2-7; 8 bases agree with TRBD2. Sequencing was carried out using naive CD8+ T cells from blood, with Jurkat cell RNA spiked in. Subset indicated: FACS-sorted CD8+CD4-CCR7+CD45RA+ naive T cells. CDR3 loop: CASSSPTSGFLGLYEQYF. The CDR3 coding sequence is TGTGCCAGCAGTTCCCCTACTAGCGGTTTTTTGGGGCTCTACGAGCAGTACTTC.